The 27 T cell receptor beta chains below come from one sample, sequenced in a study of T cell repertoires in cytomegalovirus infection. A single record per CDR3 protein comes from TCRdb applying MiXCR to the reads. The top ten hold about an eighth of the sample, which has hundreds of thousands of distinct CDR3 sequences, about a third seen once. The material sequenced was PBMCs. These receptors came from a human donor in good health (CMV status not recorded). Some clones in this sample may be carry-over from other donors' samples.

This clonotype was picked up many times. The rearrangement links TRBV12-3 or TRBV12-4 to TRBJ1-6, with TRBD1 as a possible D gene (5 bases). Trimming took off 8 bases at V and 7 bases at J, with 15 bases between the two ends. The CDR3 has 14 residues. The CDR3 is CASSLQGWNSPLHF. DNA for the CDR3: TGTGCCAGCTCCCTCCAGGGATGGAATTCACCCCTCCACTTT.

Note on this clonotype: A read error may explain this, as a much larger clone is one base away. V usage is TRBV7-2 and J usage is TRBJ1-6, with 8 bases that match TRBD1. CDR3 size: 15 residues. Looked up from germline, CDR1 is SGHTA and CDR2 is FQGNSA. CDR3 coding DNA: TGTGCCAGCAGCCTCGGACAGGGAGGCAATTCACCCCTCCAATTT. Protein product: CASSLGQGGNSPLQF.

The chain links TRBV20-1 to TRBJ1-6, with 9 bases fitting TRBD1. V gave up 3 bases and J gave up 9 bases; unmatched junction bases: 9. The germline V gene has CDR1 DFQATT and CDR2 SNEGSKA (reference sequence). The CDR3 covers 15 residues. The CDR3: CSARGAGTGLSPLHF. DNA for the CDR3: TGCAGTGCTAGGGGGGCCGGGACAGGGCTTTCACCCCTCCACTTT.

J is TRBJ2-3 and V is TRBV11-2; 9 bases are shared with TRBD2. The CDR3 contains 17 residues. Looked up from germline, CDR1 is SGHAT and CDR2 is FQNNGV. J gave up 1 base and V 4 bases, and 9 bases lay outside the gene matches. CDR3 sequence (DNA): TGTGCCAGCAGCTCTGGCAGCGGGGGGCGCCGCACAGATACGCAGTATTTT. Encoded protein: CASSSGSGGRRTDTQYF. The entire variable domain, with the rest obtained from reference TRBV11-2 and TRBJ2-3, is as follows: EAGVAQSPRYKIIEKRQSVAFWCNPISGHATLYWYQQILGQGPKLLIQFQNNGVVDDSQLPKDRFSAERLKGVDSTLKIQPAKLEDSAVYLCASSSGSGGRRTDTQYFGPGTRLTVL.

The chain links TRBV4-1 to TRBJ2-7; D is possibly TRBD1 (6 bases). Germline V gives CDR1 MGHRA, CDR2 YSYEKL. The CDR3 has 13 residues. The CDR3 DNA reads as TGCGTCGGCAGCCTACGGGACACCTACGAGCAGTACTTC. The encoded protein is CVGSLRDTYEQYF.

Concerning this clonotype: The conserved final phenylalanine or tryptophan is absent from the CDR3, which likely points to a read error. The chain is built from TRBV6-1 and TRBJ2-3, with 7 bases fitting TRBD1. J was trimmed by 0 bases and V by 5 bases; bases with no gene match: 5. Germline CDR1 MNHNS, CDR2 SASEGT. The CDR3 extends over 15 amino acids. The CDR3 DNA reads TGTGCCAGCAGTTGGCGACAGGGAAGCACAGATACGCAGTATATT. Translated: CASSWRQGSTDTQYI.

This clonotype has a handful of counts. The CDR3 region is CASSLLAGGYQSSYNEQFF. The DNA for the CDR3 is TGTGCCAGCAGCCTCCTAGCGGGGGGTTACCAAAGCTCCTACAATGAGCAGTTCTTC. The chain carries TRBV7-9 and TRBJ2-1; 11 positions agree with TRBD2. Germline V gene data show CDR1 as SEHNR and CDR2 as FQNEAQ (reference sequence). The V gene end was trimmed by 5 bases and the J gene end by 0 bases; junction bases not matched to a gene: 12. The CDR3 has 19 residues.

This clonotype occurred a few times. Here the CDR3 reads CASGGQGPSSGGYTF. The CDR3, as DNA: TGTGCCAGCGGCGGACAGGGGCCATCCAGCGGGGGCTACACCTTC. The gene calls are TRBV12-3 or TRBV12-4 and TRBJ1-2; 9 bases are shared with TRBD1. V shed 8 bases, J shed 8 bases, and the junction held 15 bases outside the gene matches. The CDR3 spans 15 residues.

The chain is built from TRBV27 and TRBJ1-1; no definite D call. V lost 1 base, J lost 8 bases, and 8 bases lay in between. Germline values: CDR1 MNHEY, CDR2 SMNVEV (reference sequence). This CDR3 spans 12 amino acids. The CDR3 is CASSLYGREAFF. CDR3 coding DNA: TGTGCCAGCAGTTTATATGGCCGGGAAGCTTTCTTT.

With regard to this clonotype: A much more abundant neighbour one base away suggests this may be a read error. The chain links TRBV5-4 to TRBJ2-1; D not certain. Germline CDR1 and CDR2: SGHNT and YYREEE (reference sequence). The CDR3 extends over 13 amino acids. The DNA for the CDR3 is TGTGCCCGCAGCTTGGAAAAGAACAATGAGCAGTTCTTC. Its translation: CARSLEKNNEQFF.

This clonotype was counted between two and nine times. The V and J genes are TRBV4-1 and TRBJ2-7, with D tentatively TRBD1 (6 bases). The CDR3 has 14 residues. Trimming stripped 4 bases from V and 2 bases from J, with 12 bases between. Per germline, CDR1 MGHRA and CDR2 YSYEKL. CDR3 loop: CASSPRDNAYEQYF. CDR3 DNA: TGCGCCAGCAGCCCCCGGGACAACGCCTACGAGCAGTACTTC.

The V and J genes are TRBV24-1 and TRBJ2-1, with TRBD1 identical over 10 bases. Germline V gene lookup returns CDR1 KGHDR and CDR2 SFDVKD. The CDR3 runs 16 residues. With V trimmed by 4 bases and J by 7 bases, 9 bases remained unmatched. CDR3 loop: CATSDPTGGAKNEQFF. The CDR3 DNA sequence: TGTGCCACCAGTGACCCGACAGGGGGCGCGAAGAATGAGCAGTTCTTC.

This clonotype came up a few times. This chain joins TRBV7-6 and TRBJ1-1; the match to TRBD1 covers 7 bases. This CDR3 region has 15 residues. Per the germline V gene, CDR1 is SGHVS and CDR2 is FNYEAQ. V lost 7 bases and J lost 2; bases outside the gene matches: 10. The CDR3, as DNA: TGTGCCAGCACCCGACAGGGAGCAGTAAACACTGAAGCTTTCTTT. Translating gives CASTRQGAVNTEAFF.

CDR3 sequence reads: CASSPPTAHRGEQYF. As DNA, the CDR3 is TGTGCCAGCAGCCCCCCGACAGCCCATAGGGGCGAGCAGTACTTC. The chain is built from TRBV7-6 and TRBJ2-7, with D maybe TRBD1 (5 bases). V was cut by 5 bases and J by 6 bases, with 20 bases left in between. Germline-derived CDR1 and CDR2 are SGHVS and FNYEAQ. The CDR3 is 15 residues long.

This chain joins TRBV5-6 and TRBJ2-7; D may be TRBD2 (6 bases). The CDR3 has 16 amino acids. Per germline, CDR1 SGHDT and CDR2 YYEEEE. V was trimmed by 4 bases and J by 2 bases, leaving 19 bases between them. CDR3 DNA sequence: TGTGCCAGCAGCCCCTCCCGGGGGATCCGCCCCTACGAGCAGTACTTC. The encoded protein is CASSPSRGIRPYEQYF.

This chain links TRBV5-6 with TRBJ2-3; no clear D gene. Germline lookup yields CDR1 SGHDT and CDR2 YYEEEE. The CDR3 sequence is 13 residues long. V lost 4 bases to trimming and J lost 1 base, with 7 bases between them. This chain's CDR3 is CASSARRTDTQYF. CDR3 sequence (DNA): TGTGCCAGCAGCGCAAGACGCACAGATACGCAGTATTTT.

The chain combines TRBV19 with TRBJ2-7; TRBD1 or TRBD2 may be the D gene (5 bases each). The CDR3 extends over 14 amino acids. Germline V lookup: CDR1 LNHDA, CDR2 SQIVND (reference sequence). Deletions cut 4 bases from V and 2 bases from J, with 12 bases between. CDR3 sequence (DNA): TGTGCCAGTAGTAGGGGGACCGAGACCTACGAGCAGTACTTC. Amino acid sequence: CASSRGTETYEQYF.

Note on this clonotype: The conserved closing phenylalanine or tryptophan is absent in this CDR3, likely reflecting a read error. The rearrangement joins TRBV15 to TRBJ2-5; D possibly uses TRBD1 or TRBD2 (5 bases each). Trimming shortened V by 1 base and J by 5 bases, and 11 bases separated the two germline ends. The CDR3 is 14 residues long. Germline CDR1 and CDR2: LNHNV and YYDKDF (reference sequence). Here the CDR3 DNA reads TGTGCCACCAGCAGAGCCGGGACCCAGGAGACCCAGTACTAC. Amino acid sequence: CATSRAGTQETQYY.

The CDR3 region is CASSQWRWGNLINEQFF. Here the CDR3 DNA reads TGTGCCAGCAGCCAATGGAGGTGGGGGAACCTAATAAATGAGCAGTTCTTC. The chain couples TRBV14 to TRBJ2-1; either TRBD1 or TRBD2 may fit D (5 bases each). Trimming stripped 2 bases from V and 7 bases from J, with 21 bases between. This CDR3 contains 17 residues. CDR1 and CDR2 from the germline V gene are SGHDN and FVKESK.

The genes are TRBV27 and TRBJ1-3; D is possibly TRBD1 (6 bases). This CDR3 has 15 amino acids. Between the trimmed V and J ends, which lost 5 bases and 4 bases, there was a span of 15 bases. Germline V lookup: CDR1 MNHEY, CDR2 SMNVEV (reference sequence). This CDR3 is CASSAGTGFGNTIYF. The CDR3 DNA reads TGTGCCAGCAGTGCGGGTACAGGGTTCGGAAACACCATATATTTT.

This clonotype was counted a few times. The CDR3 is CASTTGGELFF. DNA of the CDR3: TGTGCCAGCACCACTGGCGGGGAGCTGTTTTTT. The J gene is TRBJ2-2, the V gene TRBV7-6, with D uncertain. Germline assignment: CDR1 SGHVS and CDR2 FNYEAQ. The CDR3 totals 11 residues. Deletions cut 7 bases from V and 7 bases from J, with 7 bases between.

This clonotype has only a few counts. V gene TRBV11-1 combines with J gene TRBJ2-5; tentatively, D is TRBD2 (5 bases). There are 15 residues in the CDR3. The V gene's germline CDR1 is SGHAT and CDR2 FQDESV (reference sequence). V was pared by 6 bases and J by 4 bases, with 18 bases between. This chain's CDR3 is CASSPPGSRGETQYF. The CDR3 bases are TGTGCCAGCAGTCCTCCGGGATCCCGGGGAGAGACCCAGTACTTC.

This clonotype was detected only a few times. The rearrangement links TRBV6-1 to TRBJ2-3; the D is unclear. The CDR3 has 17 amino acids. The germline V gene has CDR1 MNHNS and CDR2 SASEGT. V lost 5 bases, J lost 4 bases, and 22 bases lay in between. Here the CDR3 DNA reads TGTGCCAGCAGTTACCCAGAAAGGATCGTAAGGGCAGATACGCAGTATTTT. This sequence encodes CASSYPERIVRADTQYF.

The gene calls are TRBV7-9 and TRBJ2-7, with 7 bases that match TRBD1. This CDR3 has 17 amino acids. Per germline, CDR1 SEHNR and CDR2 FQNEAQ (reference sequence). V was pared by 5 bases and J by 1 base, with 14 bases of the junction left unmatched. The CDR3 DNA sequence: TGTGCCAGCAGCCAAGGGGACAGAACCCCAGGGTCCTACGAGCAGTACTTC. As protein: CASSQGDRTPGSYEQYF.

This clonotype was counted only a few times. CDR3 bases: TGCGCCAGCAGTCGGGGCTACACAGATACGCAGTATTTT. Protein: CASSRGYTDTQYF. V usage is TRBV5-1 and J usage is TRBJ2-3, with D perhaps being TRBD1 or TRBD2 (5 bases each). The CDR3 is 13 residues long. Between the trimmed V and J ends, which lost 5 bases and 2 bases, there was a span of 9 bases. Germline CDR1 SGHRS, CDR2 YFSETQ.

Points on this clonotype: Since a much larger clone is just one base distant, this may be a read error. The chain combines TRBV7-2 with TRBJ2-1, with D maybe TRBD1 (6 bases). The V gene lost 1 base and the J gene lost 9 bases, with 13 bases spanning the gap. CDR3 length: 14 amino acids. Looked up from germline, CDR1 is SGHTA and CDR2 is FQGNSA. The CDR3 here is CASSLDQGSVEQFF. DNA for the CDR3: TGTGCCAGCAGCTTAGATCAGGGGTCGGTTGAGCAGTTCTTC.

In the case of this clonotype: A much larger clone differs by one base, so this may be a read error. The chain couples TRBV7-2 to TRBJ1-1, with D possibly matching TRBD1 (6 bases). The CDR3 has 16 residues. Trimming pared 1 base from V and 2 bases from J, leaving 14 bases between. CDR1 and CDR2 from the germline V gene are SGHTA and FQGNSA. For the CDR3, the DNA is TGTGCCAGCAGCTTAGGGGGGGCCAGTATCAACACTGAAGCTTTCTTT. Translated: CASSLGGASINTEAFF.